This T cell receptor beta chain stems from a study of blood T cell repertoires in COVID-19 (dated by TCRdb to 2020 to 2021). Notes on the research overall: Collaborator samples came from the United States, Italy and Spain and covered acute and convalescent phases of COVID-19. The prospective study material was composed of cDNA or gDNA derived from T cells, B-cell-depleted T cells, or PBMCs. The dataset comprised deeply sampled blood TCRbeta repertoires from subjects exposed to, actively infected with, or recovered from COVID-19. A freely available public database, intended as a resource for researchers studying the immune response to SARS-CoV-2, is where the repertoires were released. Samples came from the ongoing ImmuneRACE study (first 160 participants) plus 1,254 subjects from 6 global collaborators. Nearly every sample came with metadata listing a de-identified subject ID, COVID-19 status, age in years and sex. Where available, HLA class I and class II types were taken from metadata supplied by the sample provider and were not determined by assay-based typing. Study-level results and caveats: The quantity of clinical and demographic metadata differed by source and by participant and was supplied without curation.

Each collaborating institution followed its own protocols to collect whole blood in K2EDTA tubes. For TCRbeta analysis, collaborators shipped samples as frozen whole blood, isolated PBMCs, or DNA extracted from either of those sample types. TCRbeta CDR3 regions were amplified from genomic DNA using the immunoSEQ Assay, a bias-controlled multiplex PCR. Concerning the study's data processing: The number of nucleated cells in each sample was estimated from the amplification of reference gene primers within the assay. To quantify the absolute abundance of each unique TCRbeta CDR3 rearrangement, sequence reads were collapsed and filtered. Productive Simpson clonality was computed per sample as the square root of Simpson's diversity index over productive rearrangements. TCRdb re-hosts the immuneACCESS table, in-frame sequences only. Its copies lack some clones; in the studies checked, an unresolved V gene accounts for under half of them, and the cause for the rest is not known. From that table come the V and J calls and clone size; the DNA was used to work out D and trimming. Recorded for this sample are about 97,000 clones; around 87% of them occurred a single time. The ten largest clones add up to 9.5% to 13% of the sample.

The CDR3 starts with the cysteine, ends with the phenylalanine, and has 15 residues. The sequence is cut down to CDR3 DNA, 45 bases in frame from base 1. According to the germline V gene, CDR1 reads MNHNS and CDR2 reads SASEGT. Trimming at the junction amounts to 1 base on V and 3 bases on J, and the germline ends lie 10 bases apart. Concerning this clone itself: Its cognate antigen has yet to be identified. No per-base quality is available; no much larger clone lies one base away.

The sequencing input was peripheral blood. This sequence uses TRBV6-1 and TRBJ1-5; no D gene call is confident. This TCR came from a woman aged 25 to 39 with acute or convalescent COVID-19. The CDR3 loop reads CASSEVWADNQPQHF. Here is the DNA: TGTGCCAGCAGTGAAGTTTGGGCAGACAATCAGCCCCAGCATTTT.